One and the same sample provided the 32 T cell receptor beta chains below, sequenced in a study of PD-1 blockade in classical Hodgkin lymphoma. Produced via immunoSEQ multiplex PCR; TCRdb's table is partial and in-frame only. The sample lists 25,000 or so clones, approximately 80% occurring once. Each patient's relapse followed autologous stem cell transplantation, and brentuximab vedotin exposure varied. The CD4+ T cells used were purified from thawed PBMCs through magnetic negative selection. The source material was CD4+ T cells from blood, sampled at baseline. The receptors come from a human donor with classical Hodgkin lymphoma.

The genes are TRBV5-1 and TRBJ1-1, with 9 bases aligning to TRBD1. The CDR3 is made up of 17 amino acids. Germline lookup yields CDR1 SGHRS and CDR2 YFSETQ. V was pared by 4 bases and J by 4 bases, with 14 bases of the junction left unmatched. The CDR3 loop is CASSHDRGRGVGTEAFF. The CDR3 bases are TGCGCCAGCAGCCATGACAGGGGGAGAGGGGTTGGCACTGAAGCTTTCTTT.

The DNA of the CDR3 is TGTGCCAGCAGGGGAACAGGGGGCTCCAATCAAGAGACCCAGTACTTC. Amino acids: CASRGTGGSNQETQYF. The gene calls are TRBV6-6 and TRBJ2-5, with 9 nucleotides matching TRBD1. Trimming took 6 bases from V and 2 from J; bases not matched to a gene: 10. The length of the CDR3 is 16 residues. Germline lookup yields CDR1 MNHNY and CDR2 SVGAGI (reference sequence).

CDR3 DNA: TGTGCCAGCAGCCCCAACTGGACAGGGTGGGTTAGTGAGCAGTTCTTC. Protein: CASSPNWTGWVSEQFF. The chain is built from TRBV7-9 and TRBJ2-1; 8 bases are shared with TRBD1. Germline CDR1 SEHNR, CDR2 FQNEAQ (reference sequence). This CDR3 contains 16 residues. V lost 5 bases and J lost 9; bases outside the gene matches: 15.

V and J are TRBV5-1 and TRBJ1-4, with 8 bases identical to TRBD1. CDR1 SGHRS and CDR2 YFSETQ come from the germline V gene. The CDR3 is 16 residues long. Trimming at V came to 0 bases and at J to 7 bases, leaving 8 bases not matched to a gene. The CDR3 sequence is CASSLEPAGGIEKLFF. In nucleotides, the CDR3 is TGCGCCAGCAGCTTGGAACCTGCAGGGGGCATTGAAAAACTGTTTTTT.

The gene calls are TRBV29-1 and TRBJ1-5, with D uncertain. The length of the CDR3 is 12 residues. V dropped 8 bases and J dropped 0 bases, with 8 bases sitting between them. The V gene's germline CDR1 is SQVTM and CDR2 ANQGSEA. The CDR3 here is CSFRNSNQPQHF. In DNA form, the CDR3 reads TGCAGCTTCAGAAATAGCAATCAGCCCCAGCATTTT.

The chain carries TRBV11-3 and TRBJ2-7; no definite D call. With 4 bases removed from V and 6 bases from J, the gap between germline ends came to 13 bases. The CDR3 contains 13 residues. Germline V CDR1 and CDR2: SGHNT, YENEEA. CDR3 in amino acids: CASSSARAGEQYF. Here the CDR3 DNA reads TGTGCCAGCAGCTCCGCTCGGGCCGGCGAGCAGTACTTC.

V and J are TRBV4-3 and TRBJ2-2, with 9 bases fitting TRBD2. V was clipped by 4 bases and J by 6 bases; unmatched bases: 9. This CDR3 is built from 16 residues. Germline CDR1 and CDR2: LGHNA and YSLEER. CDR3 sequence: CASSPGASGVSGELFF. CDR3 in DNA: TGCGCCAGCAGCCCTGGGGCTAGCGGGGTCTCCGGGGAGCTGTTTTTT.

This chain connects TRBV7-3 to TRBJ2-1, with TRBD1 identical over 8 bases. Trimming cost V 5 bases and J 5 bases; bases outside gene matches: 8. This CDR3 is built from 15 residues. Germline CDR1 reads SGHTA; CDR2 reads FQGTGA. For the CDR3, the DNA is TGTGCCAGCAGCCGTTACGGGACAGGAAACAATGAGCAGTTCTTC. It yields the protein CASSRYGTGNNEQFF.

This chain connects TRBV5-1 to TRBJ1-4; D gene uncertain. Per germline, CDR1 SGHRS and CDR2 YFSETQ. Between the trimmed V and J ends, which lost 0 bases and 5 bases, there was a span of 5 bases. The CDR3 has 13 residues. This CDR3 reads CASSLEINEKLFF. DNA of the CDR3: TGCGCCAGCAGCTTGGAGATAAATGAAAAACTGTTTTTT. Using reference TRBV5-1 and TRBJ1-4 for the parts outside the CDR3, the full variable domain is KAGVTQTPRYLIKTRGQQVTLSCSPISGHRSVSWYQQTPGQGLQFLFEYFSETQRNKGNFPGRFSGRQFSNSRSEMNVSTLELGDSALYLCASSLEINEKLFFGSGTQLSVL.

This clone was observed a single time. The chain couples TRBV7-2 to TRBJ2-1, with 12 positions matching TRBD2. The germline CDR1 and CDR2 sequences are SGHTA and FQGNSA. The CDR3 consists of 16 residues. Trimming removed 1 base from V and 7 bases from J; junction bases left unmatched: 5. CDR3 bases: TGTGCCAGCAGCTTAGTGGCTAGCGGGGGGGAGAATGAGCAGTTCTTC. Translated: CASSLVASGGENEQFF.

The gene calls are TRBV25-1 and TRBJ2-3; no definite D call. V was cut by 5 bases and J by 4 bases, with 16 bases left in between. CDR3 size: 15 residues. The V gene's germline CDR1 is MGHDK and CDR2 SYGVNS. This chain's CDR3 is CASSRPGRPSDTQYF. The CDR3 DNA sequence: TGTGCCAGCAGTCGCCCCGGAAGGCCCTCAGATACGCAGTATTTT.

The CDR3 coding sequence is TGCAGCGTCCGGGACACTACTATGTATGGCTACACCTTC. It specifies CSVRDTTMYGYTF. The chain links TRBV29-1 to TRBJ1-2, with D possibly being TRBD1 (6 bases). V lost 6 bases, J lost 5 bases, and 16 bases lay in between. The CDR3 covers 13 residues. Per germline, CDR1 SQVTM and CDR2 ANQGSEA.

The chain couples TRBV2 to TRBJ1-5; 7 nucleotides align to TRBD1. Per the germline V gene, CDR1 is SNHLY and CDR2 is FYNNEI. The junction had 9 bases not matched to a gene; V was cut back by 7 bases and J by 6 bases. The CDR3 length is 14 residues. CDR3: CASTQGGLGQPQHF. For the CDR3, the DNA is TGTGCCAGCACCCAGGGGGGGCTGGGTCAGCCCCAGCATTTT.

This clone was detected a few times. The CDR3 coding sequence is TGTGCCTGGAGTATAGGACAGGGTTACGAGCAGTACTTC. The encoded protein is CAWSIGQGYEQYF. The chain carries TRBV30 and TRBJ2-7, with 8 positions matching TRBD1. This CDR3 is built from 13 residues. V was clipped by 2 bases and J by 4 bases; unmatched bases: 4. CDR1 and CDR2 (germline): GTSNPN, SVGIG (reference sequence). Full variable domain (missing parts from reference TRBV30 and TRBJ2-7): SQTIHQWPATLVQPVGSPLSLECTVEGTSNPNLYWYRQAAGRGLQLLFYSVGIGQISSEVPQNLSASRPQDRQFILSSKKLLLSDSGFYLCAWSIGQGYEQYFGPGTRLTVT.

CDR3 in amino acids: CAWSVVGNYGYTF. CDR3 nucleotide sequence: TGTGCCTGGAGTGTCGTCGGTAACTATGGCTACACCTTC. The chain employs TRBV30 and TRBJ1-2; no firm D call. With 0 bases removed from V and 1 base from J, the gap between germline ends came to 6 bases. The CDR3 is 13 amino acids. Per germline, CDR1 GTSNPN and CDR2 SVGIG (reference sequence).

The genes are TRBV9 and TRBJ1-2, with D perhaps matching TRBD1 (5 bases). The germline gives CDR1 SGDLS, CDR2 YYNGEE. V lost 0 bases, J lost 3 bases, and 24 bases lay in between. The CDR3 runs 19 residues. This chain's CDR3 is CASSVGITGSAIAHYGYTF. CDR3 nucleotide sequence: TGTGCCAGCAGCGTAGGAATTACAGGATCGGCCATAGCGCACTATGGCTACACCTTC.

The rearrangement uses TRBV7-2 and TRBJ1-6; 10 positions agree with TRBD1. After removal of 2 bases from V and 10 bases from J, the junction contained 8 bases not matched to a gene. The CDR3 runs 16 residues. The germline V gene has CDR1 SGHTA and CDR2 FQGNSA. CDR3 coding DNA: TGTGCCAGCAGCTTACCGGGGACAGGGGCAGGCTCACCCCTCCACTTT. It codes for CASSLPGTGAGSPLHF. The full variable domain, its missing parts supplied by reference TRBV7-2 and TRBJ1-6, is GAGVSQSPSNKVTEKGKDVELRCDPISGHTALYWYRQSLGQGLEFLIYFQGNSAPDKSGLPSDRFSAERTGGSVSTLTIQRTQQEDSAVYLCASSLPGTGAGSPLHFGNGTRLTVT.

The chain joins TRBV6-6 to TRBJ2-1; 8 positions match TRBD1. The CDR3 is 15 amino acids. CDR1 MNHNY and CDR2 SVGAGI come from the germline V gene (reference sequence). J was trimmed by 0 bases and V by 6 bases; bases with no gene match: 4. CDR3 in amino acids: CASSLDRDSYNEQFF. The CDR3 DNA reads TGTGCCAGCAGCTTGGACAGGGACTCCTACAATGAGCAGTTCTTC.

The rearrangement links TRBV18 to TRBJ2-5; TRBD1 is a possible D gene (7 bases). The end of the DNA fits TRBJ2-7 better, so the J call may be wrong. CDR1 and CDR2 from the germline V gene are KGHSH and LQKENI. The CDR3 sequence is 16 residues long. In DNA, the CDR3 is TGTGCCAGCTCACCGGACGGAGGGGGCCTTTCCTACGAGCAGTACTTC. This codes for CASSPDGGGLSYEQYF.

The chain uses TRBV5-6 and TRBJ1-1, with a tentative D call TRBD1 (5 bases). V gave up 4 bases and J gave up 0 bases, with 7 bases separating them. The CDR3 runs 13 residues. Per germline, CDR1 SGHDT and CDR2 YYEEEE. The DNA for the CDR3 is TGTGCCAGCAGCCGGACAATGAACACTGAAGCTTTCTTT. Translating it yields CASSRTMNTEAFF.

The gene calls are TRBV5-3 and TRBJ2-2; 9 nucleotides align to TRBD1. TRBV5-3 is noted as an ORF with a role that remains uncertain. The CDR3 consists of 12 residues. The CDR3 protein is CRTGGPTGELFF. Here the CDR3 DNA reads TGTCGAACAGGGGGCCCCACCGGGGAGCTGTTTTTT.

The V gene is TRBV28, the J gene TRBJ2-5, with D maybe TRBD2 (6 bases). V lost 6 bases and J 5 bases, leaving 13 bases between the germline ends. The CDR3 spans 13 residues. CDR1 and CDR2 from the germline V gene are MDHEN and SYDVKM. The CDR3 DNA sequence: TGTGCCAGCAGGGCTCAGGGAGGTGAGACCCAGTACTTC. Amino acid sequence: CASRAQGGETQYF.

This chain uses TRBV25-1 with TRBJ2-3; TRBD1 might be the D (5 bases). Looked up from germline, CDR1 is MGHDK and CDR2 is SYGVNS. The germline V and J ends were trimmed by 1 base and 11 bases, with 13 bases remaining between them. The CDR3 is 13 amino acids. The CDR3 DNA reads TGTGCCAGCAGTGAATGGATAACAGGCGGGCAGTATTTT. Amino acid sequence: CASSEWITGGQYF.

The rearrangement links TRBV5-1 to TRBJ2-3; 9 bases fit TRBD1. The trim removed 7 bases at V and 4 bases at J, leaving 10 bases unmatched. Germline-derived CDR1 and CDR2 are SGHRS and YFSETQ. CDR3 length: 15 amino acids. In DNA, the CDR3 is TGCGCCAGCTACTCCGGGACAGGGTTGGCAGATACGCAGTATTTT. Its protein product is CASYSGTGLADTQYF.

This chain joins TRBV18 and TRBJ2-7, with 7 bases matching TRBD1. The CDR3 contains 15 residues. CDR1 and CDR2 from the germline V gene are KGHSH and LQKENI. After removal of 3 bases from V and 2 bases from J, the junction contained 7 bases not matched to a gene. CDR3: CASSPIWGQTYEQYF. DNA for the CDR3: TGTGCCAGCTCACCCATTTGGGGACAGACCTACGAGCAGTACTTC.

The CDR3 DNA sequence: TGTGCCAGCAGTCCGGGGAAAGGCGGAGAATACGAGCAGTACTTC. It is translated as CASSPGKGGEYEQYF. The chain links TRBV6-4 to TRBJ2-7, with D maybe TRBD2 (5 bases). The CDR3 has 15 amino acids. The germline V and J ends were trimmed by 5 bases and 4 bases, with 18 bases remaining between them. Germline V gene lookup returns CDR1 MRHNA and CDR2 SNTAGT.

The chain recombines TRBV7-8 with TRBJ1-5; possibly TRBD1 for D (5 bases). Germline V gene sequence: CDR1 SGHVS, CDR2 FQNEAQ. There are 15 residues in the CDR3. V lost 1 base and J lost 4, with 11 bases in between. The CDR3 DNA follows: TGTGCCAGCAGCTTAGAAGGCAGGGAGAATCAGCCCCAGCATTTT. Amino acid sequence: CASSLEGRENQPQHF.

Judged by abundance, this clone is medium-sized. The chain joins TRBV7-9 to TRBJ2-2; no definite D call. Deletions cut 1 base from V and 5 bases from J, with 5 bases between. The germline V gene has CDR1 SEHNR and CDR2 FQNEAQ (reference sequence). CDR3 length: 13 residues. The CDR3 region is CASSLVQTGELFF. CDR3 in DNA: TGTGCCAGCAGCTTAGTCCAGACCGGGGAGCTGTTTTTT.

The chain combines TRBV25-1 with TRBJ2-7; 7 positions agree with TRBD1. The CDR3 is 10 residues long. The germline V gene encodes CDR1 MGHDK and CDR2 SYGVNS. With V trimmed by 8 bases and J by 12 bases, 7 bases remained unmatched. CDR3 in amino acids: CASHRDRVYF. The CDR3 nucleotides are TGTGCCAGCCACCGGGACAGAGTGTACTTC.

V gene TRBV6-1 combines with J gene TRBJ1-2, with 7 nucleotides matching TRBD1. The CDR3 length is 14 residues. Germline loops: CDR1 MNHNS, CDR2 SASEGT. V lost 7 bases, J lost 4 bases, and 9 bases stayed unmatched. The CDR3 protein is CASTPAQGVYGYTF. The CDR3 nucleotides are TGTGCCAGCACCCCCGCTCAGGGGGTCTATGGCTACACCTTC.

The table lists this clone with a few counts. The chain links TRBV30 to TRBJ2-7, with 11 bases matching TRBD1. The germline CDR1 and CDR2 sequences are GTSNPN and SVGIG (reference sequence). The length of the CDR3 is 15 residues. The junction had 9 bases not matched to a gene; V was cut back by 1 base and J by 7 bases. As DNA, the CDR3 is TGTGCCTGGAGTGCGGTGGACAGGGGGCGAGAGGAGCAGTACTTC. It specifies CAWSAVDRGREEQYF.

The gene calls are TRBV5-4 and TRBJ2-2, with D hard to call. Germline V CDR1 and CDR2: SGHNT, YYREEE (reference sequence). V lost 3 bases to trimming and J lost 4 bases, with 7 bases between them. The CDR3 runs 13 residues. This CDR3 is CASSSLRTGELFF. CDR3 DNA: TGTGCCAGCAGCTCCCTACGCACCGGGGAGCTGTTTTTT.